This T cell receptor (beta chain) was identified during a study of blood T cell repertoires in COVID-19. Overall study context: The analysed material was cDNA or gDNA that came from T cells, B-cell-depleted T cells, or PBMCs.

TCRdb's table, derived via immunoSEQ multiplex PCR, lists solely in-frame clones and lacks some. The repertoire holds over 250,000 clones, over 85% seen once, with roughly 2.6% in the top ten. In terms of age and location, participants ranged from about 18 to 89 years and lived in about 25 US areas. CDR1 is SNHLY, CDR2 FYNNEI, per germline. Between the trimmed V and J ends, which lost 2 bases and 1 base, there was a span of 6 bases. The CDR3 consists of 14 residues. The rearrangement uses TRBV2 and TRBJ2-1; the D is unclear. The specimen sequenced was PBMCs or T cells enriched from blood (not recorded which). The sequence came from a man in his 60s who had recovered from COVID-19. The CDR3 region is CASSELSSYNEQFF. CDR3 in DNA: TGTGCCAGCAGTGAATTGAGTTCCTACAATGAGCAGTTCTTC.